The rows below give T cell receptor beta chains drawn from one sample of a study of T cell repertoires in cytomegalovirus infection. Their target antigens are unknown. One entry per CDR3 protein, called by TCRdb with MiXCR from the reads. The repertoire includes about 52,000 distinct CDR3 sequences, around 20% of them detected once, and roughly 78% sits in the top ten. The sample consisted of CD8+ T cells from cultured PBMCs, taken from culture after CMV antigen stimulation. These TCRs come from a human donor in good health (CMV status not recorded). Some clones in this sample may be carry-over from other donors' samples. The CDR3 runs from the conserved cysteine through the conserved F or W. A D gene is named only where the DNA matches it firmly. Not all rows give a size; the values are once, few, many and, for expanded clones, a class.

clone_size j_call d_call v_call cdr3_aa cdr3_nt
NA TRBJ1-2 NA TRBV12-3/TRBV12-4 CASSLLRLPEYGYTF TGTGCCAGCAGTTTATTGAGGTTACCGGAGTATGGCTACACCTTC
NA TRBJ1-5 NA TRBV10-2 CASSEGGNQPQHF TGCGCCAGCAGTGAGGGTGGCAATCAGCCCCAGCATTTT
NA TRBJ1-5 NA TRBV4-1 CASSQGQHSNQPQHF TGCGCCAGCAGCCAAGGACAACATAGCAATCAGCCCCAGCATTTT
NA TRBJ2-2 NA TRBV10-3 CAIRPVSTPGELFF TGTGCCATCAGACCCGTATCGACCCCCGGGGAGCTGTTTTTT
NA TRBJ2-7 TRBD1 TRBV28 CASSSPPTGLAPYEQYF TGTGCCAGCAGCAGTCCCCCGACAGGGCTGGCTCCCTACGAGCAGTACTTC
NA TRBJ2-5 NA TRBV28 CASSQTSSETQYF TGTGCCAGCAGCCAGACTAGTTCGGAGACCCAGTACTTC
NA TRBJ2-1 NA TRBV7-2 CASSLADLGEQFF TGTGCCAGCAGCCTGGCAGATCTGGGTGAGCAGTTCTTC
few TRBJ2-5 TRBD2 TRBV7-6 CASSFLAGGPETQYF TGTGCCAGCAGCTTCCTAGCGGGGGGGCCGGAGACCCAGTACTTC
NA TRBJ1-5 NA TRBV6-2/TRBV6-3 CASSYPFRAVGNQPQHF TGTGCCAGCAGTTATCCTTTTCGGGCGGTGGGCAATCAGCCCCAGCATTTT
NA TRBJ1-1 TRBD1 TRBV19 CASSVTGTEAFF TGTGCCAGTAGTGTGACAGGGACTGAAGCTTTCTTT
few TRBJ1-1 TRBD1 TRBV12-3/TRBV12-4 CASSFPGQYPNTEAFF TGTGCCAGCAGTTTCCCGGGACAGTACCCGAACACTGAAGCTTTCTTT
NA TRBJ1-3 NA TRBV7-9 CASSSRDPGNTIYF TGTGCCAGCAGCTCCCGAGACCCTGGAAACACCATATATTTT
few TRBJ2-1 TRBD2 TRBV7-8 CASMGGPYNEQFF TGTGCTTCAATGGGAGGGCCCTACAATGAGCAGTTCTTC
NA TRBJ2-7 TRBD1 TRBV27 CASSTPRTGYAPKHF TGTGCCAGCAGTACCCCCCGGACAGGGTATGCCCCGAAGCACTTC
NA TRBJ2-1 TRBD2 TRBV7-2 CASSLVLAGAPEQFF TGTGCCAGCAGCTTAGTTCTAGCGGGGGCGCCGGAGCAGTTCTTC
NA TRBJ2-5 NA TRBV20-1 CSAKLGETQYF TGCAGTGCTAAGTTAGGGGAGACCCAGTACTTC
few TRBJ1-2 NA TRBV6-2/TRBV6-3 CASSYSSGRGNYGYTF TGTGCCAGCAGTTACTCATCAGGGCGGGGGAACTATGGCTACACCTTC
NA TRBJ1-6 NA TRBV7-2 CASSLGGAASPLHF TGTGCCAGCAGCTTAGGAGGGGCGGCTTCACCCCTCCACTTT
NA TRBJ1-1 TRBD1 TRBV7-9 CASSPPGGQGVEAFF TGTGCCAGCAGCCCCCCCGGGGGACAGGGGGTTGAAGCTTTCTTT
few TRBJ2-2 NA TRBV6-8 CASSYAGELFF TGTGCCAGCAGTTATGCCGGGGAGCTGTTTTTT
NA TRBJ1-2 NA TRBV7-9 CASSSRGGNYGYTF TGTGCCAGCAGCTCCAGGGGAGGGAACTATGGCTACACCTTC
NA TRBJ1-6 TRBD1 TRBV27 CASTLGRGDNSPLHF TGTGCCAGCACCCTCGGCAGGGGGGATAATTCACCCCTCCACTTT
medium-sized TRBJ2-7 NA TRBV4-3 CASSQDLSGQLLADEQYF TGCGCCAGCAGCCAAGATCTCTCCGGACAGCTGTTGGCGGACGAGCAGTACTTC
few TRBJ1-4 NA TRBV7-2 CASSPRVIGEKLFF TGTGCCAGCAGTCCCAGGGTGATCGGTGAAAAACTGTTTTTT
many TRBJ2-3 NA TRBV12-3/TRBV12-4 CATSPTADTQYF TGTGCCACCAGCCCGACAGCAGATACGCAGTATTTT
few TRBJ1-1 NA TRBV19 CASSMARQIMNTEAFF TGTGCCAGTAGTATGGCCCGACAGATAATGAACACTGAAGCTTTCTTT
NA TRBJ1-2 TRBD1 TRBV6-6 CAIPTGPNYGYTF TGTGCCATCCCGACAGGGCCTAACTATGGCTACACCTTC
few TRBJ2-7 NA TRBV4-1 CASSQGPGVEQYF TGCGCCAGCAGCCAAGGACCAGGGGTAGAGCAGTACTTC
NA TRBJ2-3 NA TRBV9 CASSGVSWGGTDTQYF TGTGCCAGCAGCGGGGTTTCTTGGGGTGGCACAGATACGCAGTATTTT
NA TRBJ2-3 TRBD2 TRBV7-9 CASSPALPSGASTDTQYF TGTGCCAGCAGCCCCGCTCTCCCAAGCGGGGCAAGCACAGATACGCAGTATTTT
NA TRBJ1-3 NA TRBV6-5 CASSYGVSGNTIYF TGTGCCAGCAGTTACGGGGTGTCCGGAAACACCATATATTTT
NA TRBJ1-2 NA TRBV4-1 CASSLGHSPNYGYTF TGCGCCAGCAGCCTTGGACATTCACCTAACTATGGCTACACCTTC
NA TRBJ2-7 NA TRBV14 CASSQVQGLSYEQYF TGTGCCAGCAGCCAAGTACAGGGTCTATCCTACGAGCAGTACTTC
NA TRBJ1-1 NA TRBV19 CASSDGKGVTEAFF TGTGCCAGTAGTGACGGTAAAGGGGTTACTGAAGCTTTCTTT
NA TRBJ2-3 TRBD2 TRBV11-2 CASSSRVSGGAGDTQYF TGTGCCAGCAGCTCCCGCGTAAGCGGGGGGGCTGGAGATACGCAGTATTTT
NA TRBJ1-3 NA TRBV6-1 CASRATEFGNTIYF TGTGCCAGCAGGGCTACAGAGTTTGGAAACACCATATATTTT
few TRBJ2-7 NA TRBV11-3 CASSSGTPREQYF TGTGCCAGCAGCTCCGGGACTCCGAGGGAGCAGTACTTC
few TRBJ2-7 NA TRBV6-5 CASSYSGDGDEQYF TGTGCCAGCAGTTACTCGGGAGACGGTGACGAGCAGTACTTC
NA TRBJ1-1 NA TRBV9 CASSVGGQNTEAFF TGTGCCAGCAGCGTAGGAGGACAGAACACTGAAGCTTTCTTT
NA TRBJ1-5 TRBD1 TRBV20-1 CSARDPDRGWQPQHF TGCAGTGCTAGAGATCCCGACAGGGGGTGGCAGCCCCAGCATTTT